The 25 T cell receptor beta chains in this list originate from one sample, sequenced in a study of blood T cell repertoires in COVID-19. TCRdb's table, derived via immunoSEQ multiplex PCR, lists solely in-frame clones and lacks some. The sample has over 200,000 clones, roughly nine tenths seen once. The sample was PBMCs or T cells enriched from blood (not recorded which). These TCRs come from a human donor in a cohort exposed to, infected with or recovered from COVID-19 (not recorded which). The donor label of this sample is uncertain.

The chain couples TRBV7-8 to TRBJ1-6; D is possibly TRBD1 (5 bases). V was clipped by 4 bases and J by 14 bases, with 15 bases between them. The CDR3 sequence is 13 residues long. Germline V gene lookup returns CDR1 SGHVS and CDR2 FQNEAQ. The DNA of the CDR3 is TGTGCCAGCAGCTACAGGTCCTCCCTCACCCTCCACTTT. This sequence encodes CASSYRSSLTLHF.

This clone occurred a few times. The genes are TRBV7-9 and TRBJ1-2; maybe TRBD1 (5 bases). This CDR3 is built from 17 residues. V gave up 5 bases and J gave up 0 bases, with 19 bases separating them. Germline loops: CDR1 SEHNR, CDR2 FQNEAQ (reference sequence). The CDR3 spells CASSRGRGRDTNYGYTF. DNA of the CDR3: TGTGCCAGCAGCCGAGGGCGGGGGAGAGACACTAACTATGGCTACACCTTC.

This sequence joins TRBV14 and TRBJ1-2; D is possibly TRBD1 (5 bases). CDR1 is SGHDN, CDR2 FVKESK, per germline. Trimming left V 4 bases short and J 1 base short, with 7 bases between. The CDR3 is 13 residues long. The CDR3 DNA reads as TGTGCCAGCAGCCGACAGCGTAACTATGGCTACACCTTC. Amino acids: CASSRQRNYGYTF.

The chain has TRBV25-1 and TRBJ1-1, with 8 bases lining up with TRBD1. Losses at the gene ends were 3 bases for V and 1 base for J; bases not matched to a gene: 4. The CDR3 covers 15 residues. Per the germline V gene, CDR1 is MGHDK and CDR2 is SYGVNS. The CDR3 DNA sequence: TGTGCCAGCAGTGATCAGGGGGCGCGGAACACTGAAGCTTTCTTT. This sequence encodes CASSDQGARNTEAFF.

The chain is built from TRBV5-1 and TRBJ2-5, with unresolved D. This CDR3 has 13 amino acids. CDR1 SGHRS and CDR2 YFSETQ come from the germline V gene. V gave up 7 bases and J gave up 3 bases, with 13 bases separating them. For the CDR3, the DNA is TGCGCCAGCGCCGTGATGTTAGAAGAGACCCAGTACTTC. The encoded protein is CASAVMLEETQYF.

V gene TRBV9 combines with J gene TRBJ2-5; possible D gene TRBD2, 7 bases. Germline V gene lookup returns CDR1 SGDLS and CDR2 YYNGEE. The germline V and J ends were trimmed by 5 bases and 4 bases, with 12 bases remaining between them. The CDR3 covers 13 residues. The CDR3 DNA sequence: TGTGCCAGCAGTCTAGGGGGGGTAGAGACCCAGTACTTC. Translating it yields CASSLGGVETQYF.

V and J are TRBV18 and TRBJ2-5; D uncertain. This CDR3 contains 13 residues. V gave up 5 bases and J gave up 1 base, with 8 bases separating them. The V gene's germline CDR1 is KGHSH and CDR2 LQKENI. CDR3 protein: CASSVSSQETQYF. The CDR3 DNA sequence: TGTGCCAGCTCAGTGTCATCCCAAGAGACCCAGTACTTC.

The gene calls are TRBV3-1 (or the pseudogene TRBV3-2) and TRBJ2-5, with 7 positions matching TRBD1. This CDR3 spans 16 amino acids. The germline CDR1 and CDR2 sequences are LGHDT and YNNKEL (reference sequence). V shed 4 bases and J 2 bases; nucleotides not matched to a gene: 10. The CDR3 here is CASSPKGAGGQETQYF. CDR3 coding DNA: TGTGCCAGCAGCCCCAAAGGGGCAGGGGGTCAAGAGACCCAGTACTTC.

CDR3 sequence (DNA): TGTGCCAGCAGCGTAGGCCGGGACAGCCCCTTACCCCTCCACTTT. Encoded protein: CASSVGRDSPLPLHF. V and J are TRBV9 and TRBJ1-6; 7 nucleotides align to TRBD1. The V gene's germline CDR1 is SGDLS and CDR2 YYNGEE. CDR3 length: 15 amino acids. V dropped 0 bases and J dropped 12; count of bases not matched to a gene: 9.

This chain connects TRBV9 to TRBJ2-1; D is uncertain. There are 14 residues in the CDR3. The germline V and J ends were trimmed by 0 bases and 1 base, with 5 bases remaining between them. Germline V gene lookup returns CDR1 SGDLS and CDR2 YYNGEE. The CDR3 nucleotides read TGTGCCAGCAGCGTAGTGACATCCTACAATGAGCAGTTCTTC. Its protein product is CASSVVTSYNEQFF.

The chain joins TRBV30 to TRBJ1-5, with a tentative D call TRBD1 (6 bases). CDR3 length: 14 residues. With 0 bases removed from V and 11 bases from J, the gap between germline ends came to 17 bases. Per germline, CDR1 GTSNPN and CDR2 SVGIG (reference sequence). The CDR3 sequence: CAWSVPTGGGSQHF. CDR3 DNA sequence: TGTGCCTGGAGTGTACCGACAGGCGGTGGGTCCCAGCATTTT.

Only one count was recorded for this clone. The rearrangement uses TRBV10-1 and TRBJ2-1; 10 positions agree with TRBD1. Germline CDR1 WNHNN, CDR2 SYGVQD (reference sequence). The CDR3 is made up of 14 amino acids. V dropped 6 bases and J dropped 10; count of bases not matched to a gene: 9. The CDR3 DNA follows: TGCGCCAGCAGCAGGGACAGGGGCTATGGGGAGCAGTTCTTC. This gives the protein CASSRDRGYGEQFF.

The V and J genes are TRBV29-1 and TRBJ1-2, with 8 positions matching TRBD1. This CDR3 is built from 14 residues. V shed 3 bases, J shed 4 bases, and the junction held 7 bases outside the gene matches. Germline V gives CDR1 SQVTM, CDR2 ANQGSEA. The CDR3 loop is CSVEGRGRSYGYTF. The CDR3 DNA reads TGCAGCGTTGAGGGCAGGGGGCGCTCCTATGGCTACACCTTC. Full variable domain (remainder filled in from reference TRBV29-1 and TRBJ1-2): SAVISQKPSRDICQRGTSLTIQCQVDSQVTMMFWYRQQPGQSLTLIATANQGSEATYESGFVIDKFPISRPNLTFSTLTVSNMSPEDSSIYLCSVEGRGRSYGYTFGSGTRLTVV.

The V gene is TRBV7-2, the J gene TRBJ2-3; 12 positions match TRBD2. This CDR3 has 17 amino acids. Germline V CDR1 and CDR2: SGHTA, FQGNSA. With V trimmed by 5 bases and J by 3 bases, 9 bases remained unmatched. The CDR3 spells CASSLELAGGPTDTQYF. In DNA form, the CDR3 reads TGTGCCAGCAGCCTCGAGCTAGCGGGGGGGCCAACAGATACGCAGTATTTT.

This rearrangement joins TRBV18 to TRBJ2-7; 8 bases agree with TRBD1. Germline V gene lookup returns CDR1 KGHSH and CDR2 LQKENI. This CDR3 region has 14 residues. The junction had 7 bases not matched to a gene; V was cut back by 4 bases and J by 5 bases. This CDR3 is CASSQDQTGDEQYF. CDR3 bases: TGTGCCAGCTCACAGGACCAGACAGGGGACGAGCAGTACTTC.

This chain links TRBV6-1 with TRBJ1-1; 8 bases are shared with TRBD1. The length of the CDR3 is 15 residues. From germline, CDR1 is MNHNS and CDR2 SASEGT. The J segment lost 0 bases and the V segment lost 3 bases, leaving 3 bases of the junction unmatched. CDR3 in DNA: TGTGCCAGCAGTGACAACAGGGGGATGAACACTGAAGCTTTCTTT. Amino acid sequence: CASSDNRGMNTEAFF.

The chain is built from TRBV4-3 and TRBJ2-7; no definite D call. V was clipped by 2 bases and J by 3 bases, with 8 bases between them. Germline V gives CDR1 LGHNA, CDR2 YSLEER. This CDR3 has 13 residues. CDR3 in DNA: TGCGCCAGCAGCCAATGGCAGGACTACGAGCAGTACTTC. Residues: CASSQWQDYEQYF.

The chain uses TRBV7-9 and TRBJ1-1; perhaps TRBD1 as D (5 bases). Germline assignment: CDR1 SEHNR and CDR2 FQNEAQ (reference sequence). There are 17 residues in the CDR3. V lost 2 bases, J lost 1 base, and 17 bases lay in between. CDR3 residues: CASSLRSRGGANTEAFF. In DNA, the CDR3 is TGTGCCAGCAGCTTAAGGTCGCGGGGTGGGGCGAACACTGAAGCTTTCTTT. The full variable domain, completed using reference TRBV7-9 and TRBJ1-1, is DTGVSQNPRHKITKRGQNVTFRCDPISEHNRLYWYRQTLGQGPEFLTYFQNEAQLEKSRLLSDRFSAERPKGSFSTLEIQRTEQGDSAMYLCASSLRSRGGANTEAFFGQGTRLTVV.

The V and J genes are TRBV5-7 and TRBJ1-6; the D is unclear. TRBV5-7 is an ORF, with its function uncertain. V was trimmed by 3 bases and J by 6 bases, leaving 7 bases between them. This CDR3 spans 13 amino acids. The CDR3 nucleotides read TGTGCCAGCAGCTCCGAGCGTAATTCACCCCTCCACTTT. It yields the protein CASSSERNSPLHF.

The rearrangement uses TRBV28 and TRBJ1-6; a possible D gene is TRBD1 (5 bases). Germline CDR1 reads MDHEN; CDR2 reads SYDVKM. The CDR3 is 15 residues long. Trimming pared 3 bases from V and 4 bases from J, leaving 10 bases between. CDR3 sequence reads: CASSFPTEYNSPLHF. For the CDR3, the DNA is TGTGCCAGCAGTTTCCCGACAGAGTATAATTCACCCCTCCACTTT.

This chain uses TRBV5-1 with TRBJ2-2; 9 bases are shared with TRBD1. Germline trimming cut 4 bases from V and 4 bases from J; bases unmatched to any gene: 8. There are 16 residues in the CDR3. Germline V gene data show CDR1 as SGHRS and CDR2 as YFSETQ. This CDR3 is CASSPSGTGRTGELFF. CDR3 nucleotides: TGCGCCAGCAGCCCTTCCGGGACAGGGCGCACCGGGGAGCTGTTTTTT.

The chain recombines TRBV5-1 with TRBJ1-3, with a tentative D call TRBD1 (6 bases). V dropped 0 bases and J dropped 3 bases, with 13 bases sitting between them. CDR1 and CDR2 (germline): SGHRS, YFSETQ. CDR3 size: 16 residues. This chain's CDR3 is CASSLVGGSYGNTIYF. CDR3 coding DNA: TGCGCCAGCAGCTTGGTTGGGGGCTCGTATGGAAACACCATATATTTT.

The CDR3, as DNA: TGTGCCTCTGGGACAGGGAATGAAAAACTGTTTTTT. This translates into CASGTGNEKLFF. The rearrangement joins TRBV19 to TRBJ1-4, with TRBD1 matching 9 bases. V was clipped by 11 bases and J by 5 bases; unmatched bases: 3. The CDR3 loop spans 12 amino acids. Germline CDR1 reads LNHDA; CDR2 reads SQIVND (reference sequence).

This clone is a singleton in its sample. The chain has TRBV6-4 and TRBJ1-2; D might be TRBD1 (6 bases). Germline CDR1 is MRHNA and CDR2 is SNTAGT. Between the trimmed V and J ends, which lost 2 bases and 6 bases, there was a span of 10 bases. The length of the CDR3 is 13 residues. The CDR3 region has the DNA TGTGCCAGCAGTGACAGTACAGGGCATGGCTACACCTTC. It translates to CASSDSTGHGYTF.

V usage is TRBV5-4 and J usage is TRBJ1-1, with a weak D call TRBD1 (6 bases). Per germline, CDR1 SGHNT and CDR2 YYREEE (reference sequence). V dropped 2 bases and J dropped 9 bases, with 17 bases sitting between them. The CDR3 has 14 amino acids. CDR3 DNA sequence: TGTGCCAGCAGCTTACAGGGTTACCTGGAGAAAGCTTTCTTT. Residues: CASSLQGYLEKAFF.